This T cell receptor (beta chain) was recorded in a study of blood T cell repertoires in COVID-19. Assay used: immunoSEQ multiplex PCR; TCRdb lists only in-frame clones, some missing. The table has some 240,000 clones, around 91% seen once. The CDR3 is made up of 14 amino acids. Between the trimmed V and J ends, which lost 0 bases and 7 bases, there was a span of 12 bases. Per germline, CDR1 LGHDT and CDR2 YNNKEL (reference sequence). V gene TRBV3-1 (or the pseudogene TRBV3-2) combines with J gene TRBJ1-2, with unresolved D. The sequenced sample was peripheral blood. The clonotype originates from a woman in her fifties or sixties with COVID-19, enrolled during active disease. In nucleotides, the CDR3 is TGTGCCAGCAGCCAAGATCGGAGGGCAACTGGCTACACCTTC. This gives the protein CASSQDRRATGYTF.